This TCR beta chain is drawn from a study of cytomegalovirus exposure and HLA in healthy donors. General study points: Most CMV-associated TCR beta chains appeared HLA-restricted in a later analysis.

Losses at the gene ends were 6 bases for V and 3 bases for J; bases not matched to a gene: 6. Germline V lookup: CDR1 SNHLY, CDR2 FYNNEI. CDR3 length equals 14 residues. The sample holds a few counts of this clone. The antigen is unknown. Vbeta (60) and Jbeta (13) primers were used in the PCR. Repertoires were generated with immunoSEQ multiplex PCR, while TCRdb's copy carries only in-frame clones and drops some. The sample consists of about 97,000 clones, approximately 73% of them appearing once. The receptor was derived from a man aged 40-49 years in good health and CMV-seronegative. V and J are TRBV2 and TRBJ1-1, with TRBD1 identical over 8 bases. The specimen sequenced was PBMCs. CDR3 residues: CASRGQGAYTEAFF. CDR3 in DNA: TGTGCCAGCAGGGGTCAGGGGGCCTACACTGAAGCTTTCTTT.